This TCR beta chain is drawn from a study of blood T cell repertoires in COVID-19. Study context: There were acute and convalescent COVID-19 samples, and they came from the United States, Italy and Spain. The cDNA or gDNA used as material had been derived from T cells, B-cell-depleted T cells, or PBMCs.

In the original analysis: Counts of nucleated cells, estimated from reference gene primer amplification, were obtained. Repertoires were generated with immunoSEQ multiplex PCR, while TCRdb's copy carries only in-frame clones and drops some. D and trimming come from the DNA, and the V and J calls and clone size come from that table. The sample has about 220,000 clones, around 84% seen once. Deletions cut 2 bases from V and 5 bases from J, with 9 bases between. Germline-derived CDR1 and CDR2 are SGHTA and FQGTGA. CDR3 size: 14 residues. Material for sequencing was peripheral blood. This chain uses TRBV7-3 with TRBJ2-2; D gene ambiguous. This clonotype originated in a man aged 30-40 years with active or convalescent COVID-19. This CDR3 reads CASSLVRDTGELFF. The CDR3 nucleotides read TGTGCCAGCAGCTTAGTAAGAGATACCGGGGAGCTGTTTTTT.